This T cell receptor (beta chain) was recovered during a study of cytomegalovirus exposure and HLA in healthy donors. Background on the study: The same platform was used for the 90 to 150 validation repertoires as for the 600 to 700 first-cohort repertoires, as reported in a later analysis. Study outcomes and limitations: Some TCR beta chains (around 160 of them) were listed as cytomegalovirus-associated. The classifier reportedly diagnosed cytomegalovirus status with high specificity and sensitivity.

The donors were members of the roughly 130-subject validation cohort (separate from the approximately 670-subject first cohort). Unmatched junction bases numbered 4, after V lost 3 bases and J lost 0 bases. CDR1 is LNHNV, CDR2 YYDKDF, per germline (reference sequence). The length of the CDR3 is 16 residues. Comments on this clone: Its antigen remains unknown.

This table comes from immunoSEQ multiplex PCR, and its TCRdb copy is limited to in-frame clones, with some not included. The sample has about 160,000 clones; roughly nine tenths are singletons. Sequencing was carried out using PBMCs. This chain joins TRBV15 and TRBJ2-1, with 8 bases lining up with TRBD2. The source is a woman aged 18-29 years in good health and CMV-seropositive. The CDR3 bases are TGTGCCACCAGCAGCCCACTAGCGGCCTCCTACAATGAGCAGTTCTTC. It encodes CATSSPLAASYNEQFF.